Listed below are T cell receptor beta chains from one sample, sequenced in a study of Graves' ophthalmopathy and Graves' hyperthyroidism. TCRdb recomputed calls from the multiplex PCR reads with MiXCR, one row per CDR3 protein. Altogether around 1,000,000 distinct CDR3 sequences are present, less than 45% being singletons, with the ten largest covering around 10%. Sequencing used peripheral blood or thyroid tissue (not recorded which). The source of these receptors is an adult man with Graves' hyperthyroidism. Both conserved end residues are part of each CDR3. The order of the fields is J gene, V gene, D gene, CDR3 protein. The D gene is left open where the match is weak.

TRBJ2-5 TRBV7-2 TRBD1 CASSATGVRGETQYF
TRBJ2-2 TRBV5-1 - CASSGRSGELFF
TRBJ1-1 TRBV7-9 - CASSEDWDTEAFF
TRBJ2-3 TRBV25-1 TRBD1 CASRRDSSSNTQYF
TRBJ2-7 TRBV20-1 TRBD2 CSAPYLAGVVREQYF
TRBJ1-6 TRBV7-9 - CASSLVQGTYNSPLHF
TRBJ1-5 TRBV2 - CASSEQRWNQPQHF
TRBJ2-5 TRBV29-1 - CSSTGGAQETQYF
TRBJ2-5 TRBV14 - CASSHAETQYF
TRBJ2-7 TRBV19 - CASSTAGNYEQYF
TRBJ2-7 TRBV10-3 TRBD2 CAIGSGGAFYREQYF
TRBJ1-4 TRBV19 TRBD1 CASSITTGGYEKLFF
TRBJ2-7 TRBV4-1 - CASSQVSRDTYSYEQYF
TRBJ1-1 TRBV7-9 - CASSYPGANTEAFF
TRBJ1-1 TRBV10-1 - CASSESKGVVGRNTEAFF
TRBJ2-7 TRBV10-3 - CAISARAYEQYF
TRBJ2-5 TRBV4-3 - CASSQDLAVQETQYF
TRBJ1-1 TRBV7-9 - CASSLLGALGNTEAFF
TRBJ2-5 TRBV7-2 TRBD1 CASSWTGETKYF
TRBJ2-1 TRBV20-1 - CSARAGLAYNEQFF
TRBJ1-4 TRBV2 - CASSAADPGGNEKLFF
TRBJ2-2 TRBV20-1 TRBD2 CSAGLAGSNTGELFF
TRBJ2-2 TRBV6-6 - CASNRPWNTGELFF
TRBJ1-4 TRBV2 TRBD1 CASRAGTGVEKLFF
TRBJ1-2 TRBV7-9 TRBD1 CASRPDRGRLGYTF
TRBJ1-1 TRBV29-1 - CSVAATDTEAFF
TRBJ2-7 TRBV20-1 - CSSQGINSYEQYF
TRBJ1-2 TRBV19 - CASLGGNPNYGYTF
TRBJ2-6 TRBV7-2 TRBD1 CASSLGTGIPNVLTF
TRBJ1-2 TRBV11-1 - CASSTGTTHGYTF
TRBJ2-5 TRBV7-9 - CASSFRPAGALETQYF
TRBJ2-7 TRBV9 TRBD1 CASSDRDRADEQYF
TRBJ2-5 TRBV4-1 - CASSGWGFLGTQYF
TRBJ2-7 TRBV20-1 TRBD1 CSADRGIGEQYF
TRBJ1-2 TRBV7-2 - CASSLPGLGNRYGYTF
TRBJ2-5 TRBV24-1 TRBD2 CATSDSAIIAGAQETQYF
TRBJ2-5 TRBV5-1 TRBD2 CASSLDGGGAQETQYF
TRBJ1-6 TRBV5-1 TRBD1 CASSSTGGLKNSPLHF
TRBJ2-7 TRBV10-2 - CASKSVLTTYEQYF
TRBJ1-1 TRBV4-3 - CASSQDAGTEAFF
TRBJ1-5 TRBV25-1 - CASSDPGPNQPQHF
TRBJ2-5 TRBV6-5 - CASSYFGSSETQYF
TRBJ2-5 TRBV7-9 - CASSPNTRDQEAQYF
TRBJ2-3 TRBV7-7 - CASSPRRGPTDTQYF
TRBJ2-7 TRBV24-1 - CATSDPGVSYEQYF
TRBJ1-3 TRBV11-1 - CASSLDSTGAPGNTIYF
TRBJ2-5 TRBV29-1 TRBD1 CSVCETGAQETQYF
TRBJ1-1 TRBV30 - CAWSGGSEAFF
TRBJ1-2 TRBV7-2 - CASSDRTSYGYIF
TRBJ1-6 TRBV20-1 - CSARPPQATTTSPLHF
TRBJ2-1 TRBV2 TRBD2 CASSPPMRGDPFF
TRBJ1-5 TRBV29-1 TRBD1 CSASGQGAYNQPQHF
TRBJ2-7 TRBV7-2 - CASSLGGVNYEQYF
TRBJ1-5 TRBV20-1 - CSARVTVSNQPQHF
TRBJ1-2 TRBV7-9 TRBD1 CASSMDRAAGNTF
TRBJ2-6 TRBV7-9 - CASRSGSGANVLIF
TRBJ2-5 TRBV4-3 - CASSQDLGKFSQYF
TRBJ2-5 TRBV11-2 - CAVRGYVETQYF
TRBJ1-5 TRBV2 - CASRPVGGAGTQHF